These 6 T cell receptor beta chains came from one sample sequenced in a study of T cells in Graves' hyperthyroidism and ophthalmopathy. RNA transcripts provided the source from which TCR beta CDR3 regions were amplified. An initial round of RT-PCR targeting the TCR CDR3 relied on the HTBI primer set. TCRdb passed the multiplex PCR reads through MiXCR, listing each CDR3 protein once. The sample has about 520,000 distinct CDR3 sequences; roughly 25% are singletons. The material sequenced was blood. The receptors were sampled from a woman younger than 45 with Graves' ophthalmopathy.

This clonotype was seen ten or more times. A junction end diverges from the germline sequence, so it may reflect a read error. V and J are TRBV13 and TRBJ2-7; D may be TRBD1 (6 bases). The CDR3 totals 12 residues. The germline gives CDR1 PRHDT, CDR2 FYEKMQ (reference sequence). In DNA form, the CDR3 reads TGTGCCAGCAGCTACGCGCCAGGGGAGCCGTGCTTC. Residues: CASSYAPGEPCF.

This sequence joins TRBV12-3 or TRBV12-4 and TRBJ1-2, with a tentative D call TRBD1 (5 bases). The germline V and J ends were trimmed by 5 bases and 8 bases, with 18 bases remaining between them. This CDR3 has 14 residues. In DNA, the CDR3 is TGTGCCAGCAGTCCCACCCAGGGACTGGGCGGCTACACCTTC. Protein sequence: CASSPTQGLGGYTF.

Ten or more counts support this clonotype. The gene calls are TRBV6-2 or TRBV6-3 and TRBJ1-1; D possibly corresponds to TRBD1 (6 bases). In germline, CDR1 is MNHEY, CDR2 SVGEGT. CDR3 length equals 13 residues. Between the trimmed V and J ends, which lost 1 base and 8 bases, there was a span of 11 bases. The CDR3 DNA reads TGTGCCAGCAGTTACTTTGGACAGTCCGAAGCTTTCTTT. Translated, it gives CASSYFGQSEAFF.

This clonotype occurred many times. This chain connects TRBV9 to TRBJ2-2; 10 positions match TRBD1. The ends lost 0 bases at V and 6 bases at J; junction bases unmatched: 5. CDR1 SGDLS and CDR2 YYNGEE come from the germline V gene. The CDR3 covers 16 residues. The CDR3 bases are TGTGCCAGCAGCGTAGGGACAGGGGGGATGGCCGGGGAGCTGTTTTTT. Protein: CASSVGTGGMAGELFF.

This clonotype was recorded at least ten times. J is TRBJ1-2 and V is TRBV5-1, with D possibly TRBD1 on 5 matching bases. Deletions cut 1 base from V and 8 bases from J, with 12 bases between. In germline, CDR1 is SGHRS, CDR2 YFSETQ. The CDR3 loop spans 13 amino acids. The CDR3 reads CASSLTRGSGYTF. The CDR3 DNA reads as TGCGCCAGCAGCTTGACACGGGGCTCGGGCTACACCTTC. The variable domain in full, with the rest retrieved from reference TRBV5-1 and TRBJ1-2, is KAGVTQTPRYLIKTRGQQVTLSCSPISGHRSVSWYQQTPGQGLQFLFEYFSETQRNKGNFPGRFSGRQFSNSRSEMNVSTLELGDSALYLCASSLTRGSGYTFGSGTRLTVV.

The table lists this clonotype with many counts. The gene calls are TRBV19 and TRBJ1-1; the match to TRBD1 covers 9 bases. Germline V gives CDR1 LNHDA, CDR2 SQIVND (reference sequence). The V and J ends lost 2 bases and 3 bases, in that order; junction bases with no gene match: 7. The CDR3 runs to 16 residues. This chain's CDR3 is CASSILGTGIDTEAFF. CDR3 in DNA: TGTGCCAGTAGTATACTTGGGACAGGGATAGACACTGAAGCTTTCTTT.